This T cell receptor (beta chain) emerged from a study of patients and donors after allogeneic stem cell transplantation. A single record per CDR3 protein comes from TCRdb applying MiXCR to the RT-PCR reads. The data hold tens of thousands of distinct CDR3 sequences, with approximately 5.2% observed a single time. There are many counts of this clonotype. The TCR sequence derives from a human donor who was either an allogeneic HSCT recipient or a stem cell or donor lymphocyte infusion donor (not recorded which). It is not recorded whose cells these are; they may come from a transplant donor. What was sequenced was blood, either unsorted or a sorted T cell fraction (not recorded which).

CDR3 DNA: TGCGCCAGCAGCACCGGACAGGGCTTATGGTCACCCCTCCACTTT. This encodes CASSTGQGLWSPLHF. The chain links TRBV5-1 to TRBJ1-6; 8 nucleotides agree with TRBD1. This CDR3 region has 15 residues. CDR1 is SGHRS, CDR2 YFSETQ, per germline. Losses at the gene ends were 4 bases for V and 10 bases for J; bases not matched to a gene: 10. The full variable domain, with the rest looked up from reference TRBV5-1 and TRBJ1-6, is KAGVTQTPRYLIKTRGQQVTLSCSPISGHRSVSWYQQTPGQGLQFLFEYFSETQRNKGNFPGRFSGRQFSNSRSEMNVSTLELGDSALYLCASSTGQGLWSPLHFGNGTRLTVT.